These 32 T cell receptor beta chains originate from one sample sequenced in a study of cytomegalovirus exposure and HLA in healthy donors. The repertoire was sequenced with immunoSEQ multiplex PCR; TCRdb's copy has only in-frame clones and lacks some. The sample lists about 130,000 clones, 85% to 90% occurring once. Sequenced: PBMCs. The receptors come from a man aged 30-40 years in good health and CMV-seronegative.

This clone was seen just once. The J gene is TRBJ1-2, the V gene TRBV28, with D possibly matching TRBD1 (5 bases). The ends were cut back, 8 bases at V and 9 bases at J, with 16 bases in the middle. The CDR3 loop spans 12 amino acids. Germline-derived CDR1 and CDR2 are MDHEN and SYDVKM. This CDR3 is CASGLGGSSYTF. The CDR3, as DNA: TGTGCCAGCGGCCTCGGGGGATCGAGCTACACCTTC.

The V and J genes are TRBV19 and TRBJ1-5; the D is unclear. V lost 4 bases to trimming and J lost 1 base, with 11 bases between them. Germline assignment: CDR1 LNHDA and CDR2 SQIVND (reference sequence). This CDR3 region has 15 residues. CDR3 in amino acids: CASSRAFGSNQPQHF. The CDR3 bases are TGTGCCAGTAGTAGGGCATTCGGAAGCAATCAGCCCCAGCATTTT.

This sequence joins TRBV6-1 and TRBJ1-4, with 8 positions matching TRBD1. Germline loops: CDR1 MNHNS, CDR2 SASEGT. This CDR3 region has 13 residues. The trim removed 8 bases at V and 8 bases at J, leaving 7 bases unmatched. The CDR3 loop reads CASLSGQGEKLFF. DNA of the CDR3: TGTGCCAGCCTGTCTGGACAGGGCGAAAAACTGTTTTTT.

The V and J genes are TRBV5-1 and TRBJ2-1; TRBD1 aligns across 9 bases. This CDR3 region has 15 residues. The V segment lost 4 bases and the J segment 6 bases; nucleotides outside the gene matches: 8. Germline V CDR1 and CDR2: SGHRS, YFSETQ. CDR3 sequence (DNA): TGCGCCAGCAGCACGGGACAGGGTCTTGGCAATGAGCAGTTCTTC. Protein product: CASSTGQGLGNEQFF.

This chain joins TRBV13 and TRBJ2-7, with unresolved D. Germline loops: CDR1 PRHDT, CDR2 FYEKMQ (reference sequence). This CDR3 is built from 14 residues. Deletions cut 5 bases from V and 3 bases from J, with 14 bases between. CDR3 in DNA: TGTGCCAGCAGCCCCAGCCGGGTCCGCTACGAGCAGTACTTC. Protein product: CASSPSRVRYEQYF.

The chain is built from TRBV5-1 and TRBJ1-1; D unclear. The CDR3 has 12 amino acids. Per germline, CDR1 SGHRS and CDR2 YFSETQ. Trimming cost V 0 bases and J 8 bases, with 8 bases left between them. The CDR3 DNA sequence: TGCGCCAGCAGCTTGGGACAATCGGAAGCTTTCTTT. This codes for CASSLGQSEAFF. Together with reference TRBV5-1 and TRBJ1-1, the CDR3 gives the full variable domain: KAGVTQTPRYLIKTRGQQVTLSCSPISGHRSVSWYQQTPGQGLQFLFEYFSETQRNKGNFPGRFSGRQFSNSRSEMNVSTLELGDSALYLCASSLGQSEAFFGQGTRLTVV.

The V and J genes are TRBV27 and TRBJ1-1, with D possibly matching TRBD1 (5 bases). Trimming left V 3 bases short and J 5 bases short, with 7 bases between. This CDR3 contains 12 residues. Germline values: CDR1 MNHEY, CDR2 SMNVEV (reference sequence). As DNA, the CDR3 is TGTGCCAGCAGTTTGCGGGGGACTGAAGCTTTCTTT. Translated, it gives CASSLRGTEAFF.

This clone was picked up a small number of times. V gene TRBV10-1 combines with J gene TRBJ2-7; 10 bases align to TRBD1. The CDR3 has 16 residues. Germline V gives CDR1 WNHNN, CDR2 SYGVQD (reference sequence). The V and J ends lost 5 bases and 7 bases, in that order; junction bases with no gene match: 14. For the CDR3, the DNA is TGCGCCAGCAGTTACCGAATCGACAGGGGGCTAAAGGAGCAGTACTTC. This gives the protein CASSYRIDRGLKEQYF.

The chain has TRBV5-4 and TRBJ2-1; 10 bases align to TRBD2. The CDR3 totals 15 residues. V lost 5 bases to trimming and J lost 3 bases; unmatched junction nucleotides: 5. Per germline, CDR1 SGHNT and CDR2 YYREEE (reference sequence). CDR3 bases: TGTGCCAGCAGGGTAGCGGGGGGCCGCTACAATGAGCAGTTCTTC. This translates into CASRVAGGRYNEQFF.

The chain uses TRBV11-3 and TRBJ2-5; 11 positions agree with TRBD2. The CDR3 sequence is 16 residues long. Germline V gene sequence: CDR1 SGHNT, CDR2 YENEEA. V gave up 3 bases and J gave up 2 bases; unmatched junction bases: 5. CDR3 coding DNA: TGTGCCAGCAGCTTTACTAGCGGGGGTCTACAAGAGACCCAGTACTTC. Its translation is CASSFTSGGLQETQYF.

V gene TRBV6-6 combines with J gene TRBJ1-5; D not certain. Per the germline V gene, CDR1 is MNHNY and CDR2 is SVGAGI (reference sequence). CDR3 length: 16 amino acids. Trimming took 0 bases from V and 0 from J, leaving 9 bases between them. DNA for the CDR3: TGTGCCAGCAGTTACTCGAGTCAATATAGCAATCAGCCCCAGCATTTT. Residues: CASSYSSQYSNQPQHF.

The count of this clone is one. CDR3 protein: CASSRHISGGGADTQYF. For the CDR3, the DNA is TGTGCCAGTAGTCGACACATCAGCGGGGGGGGTGCGGATACGCAGTATTTT. The rearrangement joins TRBV19 to TRBJ2-3, with 10 bases fitting TRBD2. The germline V gene has CDR1 LNHDA and CDR2 SQIVND (reference sequence). V lost 5 bases to trimming and J lost 6 bases; unmatched junction nucleotides: 14. The CDR3 covers 17 residues.

The rearrangement joins TRBV4-3 to TRBJ2-1; TRBD1 matches at 10 bases. Germline V gene sequence: CDR1 LGHNA, CDR2 YSLEER. The CDR3 runs 16 residues. The ends lost 3 bases at V and 2 bases at J; junction bases unmatched: 4. The CDR3 protein is CASSQQGQGTYNEQFF. The CDR3 coding sequence is TGCGCCAGCAGCCAGCAGGGACAGGGGACCTACAATGAGCAGTTCTTC.

The rearrangement joins TRBV7-6 to TRBJ2-6; D gene unclear. Germline V gene sequence: CDR1 SGHVS, CDR2 FNYEAQ. The CDR3 runs 16 residues. Trimming took off 1 base at V and 0 bases at J, with 7 bases between the two ends. CDR3 loop: CASSLGSSSGANVLTF. Written as DNA, the CDR3 is TGTGCCAGCAGCTTAGGGTCCAGCTCTGGGGCCAACGTCCTGACTTTC.

The chain recombines TRBV2 with TRBJ1-4, with a weak D call TRBD1 (5 bases). The CDR3 consists of 13 residues. V lost 10 bases, J lost 8 bases, and 17 bases lay in between. Looked up from germline, CDR1 is SNHLY and CDR2 is FYNNEI. CDR3 in DNA: TGTGCCACAACGAAAGGGGTGCGAGAAAAACTGTTTTTT. Its translation: CATTKGVREKLFF. The complete variable domain, with remaining parts taken from reference TRBV2 and TRBJ1-4, reads EPEVTQTPSHQVTQMGQEVILRCVPISNHLYFYWYRQILGQKVEFLVSFYNNEISEKSEIFDDQFSVERPDGSNFTLKIRSTKLEDSAMYFCATTKGVREKLFFGSGTQLSVL.

The rearrangement uses TRBV2 and TRBJ2-3; possible D gene TRBD2, 5 bases. The CDR3 is made up of 14 amino acids. Germline V gene sequence: CDR1 SNHLY, CDR2 FYNNEI. V lost 7 bases and J 2 bases, leaving 13 bases between the germline ends. The CDR3 here is CASKDRRNTDTQYF. CDR3 DNA: TGTGCCAGCAAGGATCGGAGGAACACAGATACGCAGTATTTT.

The chain couples TRBV7-6 to TRBJ2-3, with D tentatively TRBD2 (7 bases). The V end lost 5 bases, the J end lost 5 bases, and 20 bases lay between the germline ends. In germline, CDR1 is SGHVS, CDR2 FNYEAQ. This CDR3 contains 16 residues. CDR3 in DNA: TGTGCCAGCAGCCCAACCGGGGGGCTAGCGAGAGATACGCAGTATTTT. Its protein is CASSPTGGLARDTQYF.

The chain recombines TRBV7-9 with TRBJ2-2; TRBD1 matches at 8 bases. The CDR3 is made up of 16 amino acids. V was pared by 7 bases and J by 5 bases, with 12 bases of the junction left unmatched. The germline CDR1 and CDR2 sequences are SEHNR and FQNEAQ (reference sequence). The CDR3 protein is CASTPDRATRTGELFF. The CDR3 nucleotides are TGTGCCAGCACCCCGGACAGGGCCACTCGAACCGGGGAGCTGTTTTTT.

This sequence joins TRBV29-1 and TRBJ1-1, with D tentatively TRBD1 (6 bases). This CDR3 comprises 13 residues. CDR1 is SQVTM, CDR2 ANQGSEA, per germline. CDR3 amino acids: CITANRANTEAFF. The DNA for the CDR3 is TGCATCACCGCCAACAGGGCTAACACTGAAGCTTTCTTT.

The gene calls are TRBV10-2 and TRBJ1-1; no firm D call. This CDR3 region has 14 residues. Germline CDR1 is WSHSY and CDR2 is SAAADI. V was cut by 0 bases and J by 1 base, with 6 bases left in between. The CDR3 region is CASSESERNTEAFF. The CDR3 DNA is TGCGCCAGCAGTGAGTCTGAGCGGAACACTGAAGCTTTCTTT.

The chain links TRBV14 to TRBJ1-1; 8 bases are a match to TRBD1. This CDR3 is 16 amino acids long. The V gene's germline CDR1 is SGHDN and CDR2 FVKESK. V lost 4 bases and J lost 7; bases outside the gene matches: 14. The CDR3 protein is CASSPLGRTGTNEAFF. CDR3 DNA sequence: TGTGCCAGCAGCCCCCTTGGTAGGACAGGGACCAATGAAGCTTTCTTT.

The chain joins TRBV5-1 to TRBJ1-1, with D unresolved. Trimming removed 4 bases from V and 5 bases from J, with 12 bases in between. The germline V gene has CDR1 SGHRS and CDR2 YFSETQ. This CDR3 region has 13 residues. CDR3: CASSPNRGTEAFF. In nucleotides, the CDR3 is TGCGCCAGCAGCCCTAATAGAGGTACTGAAGCTTTCTTT.

This chain uses TRBV2 with TRBJ1-1, with TRBD1 matching over 7 bases. Unmatched junction bases numbered 15, after V lost 10 bases and J lost 1 base. The CDR3 has 16 amino acids. Germline-derived CDR1 and CDR2 are SNHLY and FYNNEI. CDR3 coding DNA: TGTGCCACCCCCCCGGGACAGTCCCGGGCGAACACTGAAGCTTTCTTT. Protein product: CATPPGQSRANTEAFF. Complete variable domain (other parts from reference TRBV2 and TRBJ1-1): EPEVTQTPSHQVTQMGQEVILRCVPISNHLYFYWYRQILGQKVEFLVSFYNNEISEKSEIFDDQFSVERPDGSNFTLKIRSTKLEDSAMYFCATPPGQSRANTEAFFGQGTRLTVV.

This chain uses TRBV5-6 with TRBJ1-6, with TRBD1 matching 9 bases. The CDR3 is made up of 15 amino acids. V shed 5 bases, J shed 3 bases, and the junction held 3 bases outside the gene matches. Per germline, CDR1 SGHDT and CDR2 YYEEEE. Here the CDR3 DNA reads TGTGCCAGCAGACCGGGACAGGGCTATAATTCACCCCTCCACTTT. Translated, it gives CASRPGQGYNSPLHF.

The chain recombines TRBV19 with TRBJ1-5, with D uncertain. Germline assignment: CDR1 LNHDA and CDR2 SQIVND (reference sequence). The V gene lost 3 bases and the J gene lost 0 bases, with 15 bases spanning the gap. The CDR3 consists of 17 residues. The CDR3 loop reads CASSMWGGRSSNQPQHF. The CDR3 DNA follows: TGTGCCAGTAGTATGTGGGGTGGGAGGTCTAGCAATCAGCCCCAGCATTTT.

In DNA form, the CDR3 reads TGTGCCAGCAGTTACTCCCACAGGGGCTTTAACTATGGCTACACCTTC. It is translated as CASSYSHRGFNYGYTF. The chain uses TRBV6-5 and TRBJ1-2, with 7 positions matching TRBD1. CDR3 size: 16 residues. The germline CDR1 and CDR2 sequences are MNHEY and SVGAGI. The V gene end was trimmed by 0 bases and the J gene end by 1 base; junction bases not matched to a gene: 5.

The chain's CDR3 is CASSLADSQNEKLFF. In DNA, the CDR3 is TGTGCCAGCAGCTTAGCGGACAGCCAGAATGAAAAACTGTTTTTT. The genes are TRBV7-9 and TRBJ1-4; possible D gene TRBD1, 6 bases. CDR1 and CDR2 (germline): SEHNR, FQNEAQ (reference sequence). The length of the CDR3 is 15 residues. Deletions cut 0 bases from V and 5 bases from J, with 10 bases between.

This chain links TRBV27 with TRBJ1-1; 7 positions agree with TRBD1. This CDR3 is 12 amino acids long. Germline V gives CDR1 MNHEY, CDR2 SMNVEV (reference sequence). J lost 5 bases, V lost 5 bases, and 2 bases had no gene match. As DNA, the CDR3 is TGTGCCAGCAGTCAGACAGGGACTGAAGCTTTCTTT. It is translated as CASSQTGTEAFF.

The V gene is TRBV18, the J gene TRBJ2-1; 10 bases match TRBD2. The V gene end was trimmed by 6 bases and the J gene end by 4 bases; junction bases not matched to a gene: 15. The CDR3 has 18 amino acids. The germline V gene has CDR1 KGHSH and CDR2 LQKENI. In nucleotides, the CDR3 is TGTGCCAGCTCTCCCCTCCTAGGGAGCGGGGGGGAGTACAATGAGCAGTTCTTC. Translating it yields CASSPLLGSGGEYNEQFF. Drawing the rest from reference TRBV18 and TRBJ2-1, the complete variable domain is NAGVMQNPRHLVRRRGQEARLRCSPMKGHSHVYWYRQLPEEGLKFMVYLQKENIIDESGMPKERFSAEFPKEGPSILRIQQVVRGDSAAYFCASSPLLGSGGEYNEQFFGPGTRLTVL.

This chain joins TRBV5-1 and TRBJ2-6; D possibly corresponds to TRBD2 (5 bases). The CDR3 consists of 20 residues. Germline V lookup: CDR1 SGHRS, CDR2 YFSETQ. Trimming removed 4 bases from V and 1 base from J, with 24 bases in between. The CDR3 DNA reads TGCGCCAGCAGCATCCCGTCCGCGGAGGTGGGGATATCTGGGGCCAACGTCCTGACTTTC. Translated, it gives CASSIPSAEVGISGANVLTF. The full variable domain, rest sourced from reference TRBV5-1 and TRBJ2-6, is KAGVTQTPRYLIKTRGQQVTLSCSPISGHRSVSWYQQTPGQGLQFLFEYFSETQRNKGNFPGRFSGRQFSNSRSEMNVSTLELGDSALYLCASSIPSAEVGISGANVLTFGAGSRLTVL.

In DNA form, the CDR3 reads TGTGCCAGCAGTGCAGGGGGGTCTGAAGCTTTCTTT. Translated: CASSAGGSEAFF. The chain has TRBV28 and TRBJ1-1, with 7 positions matching TRBD1. V was clipped by 5 bases and J by 6 bases; unmatched bases: 3. The CDR3 consists of 12 residues. Germline loops: CDR1 MDHEN, CDR2 SYDVKM.

The chain couples TRBV7-2 to TRBJ2-5; D may be TRBD2 (5 bases). Trimming cost V 5 bases and J 2 bases, with 9 bases left between them. Germline CDR1 reads SGHTA; CDR2 reads FQGNSA. The length of the CDR3 is 13 residues. CDR3 coding DNA: TGTGCCAGCAGCCCCGGGGTTCAAGAGACCCAGTACTTC. This codes for CASSPGVQETQYF.